The TCR beta chain described here comes from a study of blood T cell repertoires in COVID-19. Overall study: The samples span acute and convalescent COVID-19 from the United States, Italy and Spain.

Per the germline V gene, CDR1 is SGHNT and CDR2 is YYREEE (reference sequence). The CDR3 runs 16 residues. V lost 0 bases, J lost 10 bases, and 17 bases lay in between. In the authors' methods: How many nucleated cells were present was estimated from reference gene primer amplification. TCRdb's copy holds only in-frame clones and misses some; the assay was immunoSEQ multiplex PCR. From that table come the V and J calls and clone size; the DNA was used to work out D and trimming. The sample holds some 330,000 clones, roughly 90% seen once. This clone was seen only once. The rearrangement joins TRBV5-4 to TRBJ1-6; D is possibly TRBD1 (5 bases). The source of this sequence is a woman aged 45-59 years with active or convalescent COVID-19. Sequenced material: peripheral blood. The DNA for the CDR3 is TGTGCCAGCAGCTTGGGAGGAGGTAACCGGGGGTCACCCCTCCACTTT. Amino acids: CASSLGGGNRGSPLHF. Looking up the rest from reference TRBV5-4 and TRBJ1-6 gives the full variable domain: ETGVTQSPTHLIKTRGQQVTLRCSSQSGHNTVSWYQQALGQGPQFIFQYYREEENGRGNFPPRFSGLQFPNYSSELNVNALELDDSALYLCASSLGGGNRGSPLHFGNGTRLTVT.